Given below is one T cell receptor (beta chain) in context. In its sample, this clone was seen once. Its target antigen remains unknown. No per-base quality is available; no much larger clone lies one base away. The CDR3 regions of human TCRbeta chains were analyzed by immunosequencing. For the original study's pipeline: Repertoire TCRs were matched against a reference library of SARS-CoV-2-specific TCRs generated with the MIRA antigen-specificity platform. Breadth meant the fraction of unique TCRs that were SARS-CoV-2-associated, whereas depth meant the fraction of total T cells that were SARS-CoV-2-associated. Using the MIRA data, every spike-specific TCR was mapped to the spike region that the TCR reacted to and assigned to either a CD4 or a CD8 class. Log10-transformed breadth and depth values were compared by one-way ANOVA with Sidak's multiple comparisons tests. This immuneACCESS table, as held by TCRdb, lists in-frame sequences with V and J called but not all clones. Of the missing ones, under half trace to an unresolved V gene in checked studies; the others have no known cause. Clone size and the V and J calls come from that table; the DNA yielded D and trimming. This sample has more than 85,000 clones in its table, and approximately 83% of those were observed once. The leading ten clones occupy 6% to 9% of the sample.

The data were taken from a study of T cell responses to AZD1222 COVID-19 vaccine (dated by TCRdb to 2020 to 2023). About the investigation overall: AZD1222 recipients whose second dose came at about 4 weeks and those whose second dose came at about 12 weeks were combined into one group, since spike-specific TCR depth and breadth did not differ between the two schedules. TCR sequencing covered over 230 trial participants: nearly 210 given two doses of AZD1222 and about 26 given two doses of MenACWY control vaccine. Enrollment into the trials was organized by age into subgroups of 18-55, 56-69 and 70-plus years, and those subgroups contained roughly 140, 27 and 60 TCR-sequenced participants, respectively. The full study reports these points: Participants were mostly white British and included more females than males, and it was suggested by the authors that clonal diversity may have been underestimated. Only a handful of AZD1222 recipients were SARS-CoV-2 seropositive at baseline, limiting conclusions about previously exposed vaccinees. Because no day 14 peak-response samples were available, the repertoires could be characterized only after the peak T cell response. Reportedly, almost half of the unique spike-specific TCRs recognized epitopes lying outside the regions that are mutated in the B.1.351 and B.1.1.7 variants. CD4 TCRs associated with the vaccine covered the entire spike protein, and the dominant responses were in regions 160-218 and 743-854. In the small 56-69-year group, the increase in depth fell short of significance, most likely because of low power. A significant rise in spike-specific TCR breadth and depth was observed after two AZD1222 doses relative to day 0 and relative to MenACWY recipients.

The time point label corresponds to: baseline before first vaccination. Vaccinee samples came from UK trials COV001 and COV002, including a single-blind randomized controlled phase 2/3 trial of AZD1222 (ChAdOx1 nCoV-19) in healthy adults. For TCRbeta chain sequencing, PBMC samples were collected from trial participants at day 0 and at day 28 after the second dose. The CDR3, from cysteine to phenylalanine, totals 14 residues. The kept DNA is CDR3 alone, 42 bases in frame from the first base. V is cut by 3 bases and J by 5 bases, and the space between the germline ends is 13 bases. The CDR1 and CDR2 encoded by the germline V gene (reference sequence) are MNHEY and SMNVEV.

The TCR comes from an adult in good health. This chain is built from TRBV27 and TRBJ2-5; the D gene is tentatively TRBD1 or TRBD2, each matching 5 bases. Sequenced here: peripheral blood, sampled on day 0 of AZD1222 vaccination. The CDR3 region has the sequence CASSFGASGETQYF. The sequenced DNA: TGTGCCAGCAGTTTCGGGGCATCGGGGGAGACCCAGTACTTC.